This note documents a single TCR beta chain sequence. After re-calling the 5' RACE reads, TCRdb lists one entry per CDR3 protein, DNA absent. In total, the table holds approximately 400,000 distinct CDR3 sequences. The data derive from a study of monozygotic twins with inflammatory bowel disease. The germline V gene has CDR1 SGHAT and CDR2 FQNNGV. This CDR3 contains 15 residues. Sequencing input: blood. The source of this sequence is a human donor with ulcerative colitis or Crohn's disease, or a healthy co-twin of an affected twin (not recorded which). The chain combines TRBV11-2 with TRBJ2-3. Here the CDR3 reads CASSPQSSSTDTQYF.